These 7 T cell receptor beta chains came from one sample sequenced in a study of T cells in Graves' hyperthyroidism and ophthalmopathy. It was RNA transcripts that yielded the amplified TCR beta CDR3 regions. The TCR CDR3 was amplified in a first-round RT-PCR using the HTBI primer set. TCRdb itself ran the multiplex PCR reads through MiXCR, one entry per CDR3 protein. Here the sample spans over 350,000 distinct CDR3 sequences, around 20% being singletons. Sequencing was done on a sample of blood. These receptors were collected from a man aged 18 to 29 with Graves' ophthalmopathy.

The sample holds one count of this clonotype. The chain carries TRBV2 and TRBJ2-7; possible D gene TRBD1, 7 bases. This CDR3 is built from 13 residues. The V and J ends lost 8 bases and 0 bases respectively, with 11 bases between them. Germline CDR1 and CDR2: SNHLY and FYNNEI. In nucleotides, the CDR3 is TGTGCCAGCTTGCAGGGGGGCTCCTACGAGCAGTACTTC. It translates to CASLQGGSYEQYF.

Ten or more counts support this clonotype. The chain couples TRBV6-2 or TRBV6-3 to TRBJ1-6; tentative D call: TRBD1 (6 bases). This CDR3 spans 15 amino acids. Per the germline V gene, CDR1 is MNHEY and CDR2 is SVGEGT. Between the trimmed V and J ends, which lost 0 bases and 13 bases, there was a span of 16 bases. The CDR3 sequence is CASSYSSGEKSPLHF. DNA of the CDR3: TGTGCCAGCAGTTACTCCTCAGGGGAAAAGTCGCCCCTCCACTTT.

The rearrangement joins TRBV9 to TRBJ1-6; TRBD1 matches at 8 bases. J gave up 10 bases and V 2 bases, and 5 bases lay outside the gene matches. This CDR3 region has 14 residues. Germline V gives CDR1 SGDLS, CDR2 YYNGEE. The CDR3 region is CASSVTGGGSPLHF. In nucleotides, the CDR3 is TGTGCCAGCAGCGTCACAGGGGGAGGGTCACCCCTCCACTTT.

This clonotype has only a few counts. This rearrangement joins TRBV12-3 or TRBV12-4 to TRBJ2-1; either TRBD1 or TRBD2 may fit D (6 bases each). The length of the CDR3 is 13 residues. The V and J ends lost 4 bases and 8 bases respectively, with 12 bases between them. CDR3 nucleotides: TGTGCCAGCAGTTCCCCCGGGGGCGATGAGCAGTTCTTC. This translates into CASSSPGGDEQFF.

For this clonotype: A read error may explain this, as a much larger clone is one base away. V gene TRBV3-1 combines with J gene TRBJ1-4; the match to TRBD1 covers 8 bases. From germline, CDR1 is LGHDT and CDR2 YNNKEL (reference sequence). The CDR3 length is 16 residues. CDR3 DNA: TGTGCCGGCAGCCAAGGCTCCGGGACAGGCTATGGAAAACTGTTTTTT. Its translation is CAGSQGSGTGYGKLFF.

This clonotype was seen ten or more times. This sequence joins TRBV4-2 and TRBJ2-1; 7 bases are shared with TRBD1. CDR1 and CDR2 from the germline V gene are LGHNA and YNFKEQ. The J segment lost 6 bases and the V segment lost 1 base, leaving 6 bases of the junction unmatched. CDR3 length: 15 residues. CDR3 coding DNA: TGTGCCAGCAGCCAAGGACAGGGAACCCCCAATGAGCAGTTCTTC. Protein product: CASSQGQGTPNEQFF.

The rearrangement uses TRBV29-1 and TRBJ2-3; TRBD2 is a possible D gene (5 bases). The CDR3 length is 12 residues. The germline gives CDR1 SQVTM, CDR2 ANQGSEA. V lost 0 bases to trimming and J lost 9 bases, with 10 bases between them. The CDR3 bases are TGCAGCGTTGAAGATCGTCAGCGGACGCAGTATTTT. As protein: CSVEDRQRTQYF.